This T cell receptor beta chain came from a study of identical twins. On this clonotype itself: The antigen is undetermined.

Study-wide points: In cord blood, abundant beta clonotypes had fewer insertions; memory showed no trend. Its conclusions, products of cross-sectional statistical analysis, did not come from following the same donors.

Through template switching, a universal primer site was introduced, and the cDNA contained unique molecular identifiers. TCRdb redid the calling of the 5' RACE reads with MiXCR, one entry per CDR3 protein. The data contain about 570,000 distinct CDR3 sequences, approximately 10% of them singletons. The germline gives CDR1 DFQATT, CDR2 SNEGSKA (reference sequence). The CDR3 contains 11 residues. V dropped 5 bases and J dropped 2 bases, with 5 bases sitting between them. Another study also made use of these data, one on yellow fever vaccine responses in identical twins. From that second work: Twins showed a vaccine T cell response that reportedly seemed partly convergent, partly personalized.

The TCR sequence derives from a woman aged 18 to 35 in good health. The chain recombines TRBV20-1 with TRBJ2-3; D is undetermined. The source material was PBMCs. The CDR3 nucleotides are TGCAGTGCTCTCTACACAGATACGCAGTATTTT. This gives the protein CSALYTDTQYF.